Below, one TCR beta chain is given with its context. What antigen it recognizes has not been identified. Base qualities were left out, and no much larger clone turns up one base away. Trimming removed 5 bases from V and 1 base from J; the gene matches leave 5 bases unexplained. CDR1 and CDR2, looked up from the germline V gene, are MDHEN and SYDVKM. Counted from cysteine to phenylalanine, this CDR3 has 14 amino acids. Only the CDR3 portion is preserved as DNA: 42 bases, with reading frame beginning at the first base. The entry originates in a study of technical replicates of blood from a few donors (dated by TCRdb to 2016 to 2017). Library generation was performed with the immunoSEQ multiplex PCR assay. The table was pulled from immuneACCESS by TCRdb, which kept in-frame rearrangements only. Such tables lose some clones; where checked, under half of the loss comes from unresolved V genes, and the rest has no known cause. Across this sample there are around 98,000 clones, with approximately 94% seen only once. Over 0.2% of the sample goes to the ten largest clones.

The sample was T cells isolated from PBMCs. This receptor was identified in a human donor in good health. The chain is made from TRBV28 and TRBJ2-7, with 7 bases matching TRBD1. The CDR3: CASSTGDLSYEQYF. Read as DNA, the sequence is TGTGCCAGCAGTACAGGGGATTTATCCTACGAGCAGTACTTC.